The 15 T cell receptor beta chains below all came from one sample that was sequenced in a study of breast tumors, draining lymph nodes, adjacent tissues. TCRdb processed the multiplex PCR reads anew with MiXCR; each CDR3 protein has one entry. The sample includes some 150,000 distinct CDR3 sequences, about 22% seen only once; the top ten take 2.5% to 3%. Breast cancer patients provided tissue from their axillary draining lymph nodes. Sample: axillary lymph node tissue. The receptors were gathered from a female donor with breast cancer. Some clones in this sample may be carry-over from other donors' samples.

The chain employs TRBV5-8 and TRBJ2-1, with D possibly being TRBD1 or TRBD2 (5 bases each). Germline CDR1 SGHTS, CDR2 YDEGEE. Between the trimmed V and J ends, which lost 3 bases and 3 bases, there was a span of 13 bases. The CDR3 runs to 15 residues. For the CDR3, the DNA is TGTGCCAGCAGCTCTGGGACGGGTTACTACAATGAGCAGTTCTTC. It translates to CASSSGTGYYNEQFF.

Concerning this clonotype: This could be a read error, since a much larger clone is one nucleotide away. Here the CDR3 reads CASSRSSAFYNEQLF. CDR3 nucleotides: TGCGCCAGCAGCCGGTCTAGCGCCTTCTACAATGAGCAGCTCTTC. The chain joins TRBV5-1 to TRBJ2-1; D might be TRBD2 (6 bases). The CDR3 has 15 amino acids. Germline values: CDR1 SGHRS, CDR2 YFSETQ.

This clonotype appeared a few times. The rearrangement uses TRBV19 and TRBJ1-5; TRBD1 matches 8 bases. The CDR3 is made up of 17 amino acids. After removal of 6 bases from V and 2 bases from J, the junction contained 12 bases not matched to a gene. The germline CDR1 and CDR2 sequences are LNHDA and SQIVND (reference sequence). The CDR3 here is CASSPFQGALGNQPQHF. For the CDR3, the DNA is TGTGCCAGTAGCCCCTTTCAGGGGGCACTCGGCAATCAGCCCCAGCATTTT.

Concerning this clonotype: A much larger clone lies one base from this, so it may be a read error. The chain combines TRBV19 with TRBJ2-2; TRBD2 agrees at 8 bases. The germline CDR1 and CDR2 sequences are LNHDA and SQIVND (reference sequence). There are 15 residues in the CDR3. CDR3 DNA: TGTGCCGGTAGTTTACTAGCGGCGAACACCGGGGAGCTGTTTTTT. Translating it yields CAGSLLAANTGELFF.

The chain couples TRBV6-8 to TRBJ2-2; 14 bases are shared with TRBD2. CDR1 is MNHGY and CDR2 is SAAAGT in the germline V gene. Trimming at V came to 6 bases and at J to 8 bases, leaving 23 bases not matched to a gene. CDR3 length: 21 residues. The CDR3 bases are TGTGCCAGCAGGACTATCACCCCGGGACTAGCGGGAGTCGACGGACCGGGGGAGCTGTTTTTT. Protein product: CASRTITPGLAGVDGPGELFF.

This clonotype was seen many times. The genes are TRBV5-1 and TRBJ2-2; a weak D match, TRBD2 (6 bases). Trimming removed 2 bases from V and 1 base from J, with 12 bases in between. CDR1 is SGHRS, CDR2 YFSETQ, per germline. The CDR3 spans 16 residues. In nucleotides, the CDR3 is TGCGCCAGCAGCTTTGACGGGGGTGTGAACACCGGGGAGCTGTTTTTT. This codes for CASSFDGGVNTGELFF.

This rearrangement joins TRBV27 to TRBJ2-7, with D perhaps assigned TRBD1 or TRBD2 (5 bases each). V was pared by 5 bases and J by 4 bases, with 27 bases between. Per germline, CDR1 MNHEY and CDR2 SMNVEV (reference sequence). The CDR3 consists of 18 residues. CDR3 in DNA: TGTGCCAGCAGTGACCCTCGGGGTCGGGACGATTTAGGTTACGAGCAGTACTTC. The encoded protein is CASSDPRGRDDLGYEQYF.

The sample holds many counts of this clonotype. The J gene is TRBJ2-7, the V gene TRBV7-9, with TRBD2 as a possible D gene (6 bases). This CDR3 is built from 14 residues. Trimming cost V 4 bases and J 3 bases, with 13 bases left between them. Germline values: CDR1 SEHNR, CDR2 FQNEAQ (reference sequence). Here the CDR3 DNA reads TGTGCCAGCAGCTCTAATAGCGGACGCTACGAGCAGTACTTC. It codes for CASSSNSGRYEQYF. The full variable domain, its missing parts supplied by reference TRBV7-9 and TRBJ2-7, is DTGVSQNPRHKITKRGQNVTFRCDPISEHNRLYWYRQTLGQGPEFLTYFQNEAQLEKSRLLSDRFSAERPKGSFSTLEIQRTEQGDSAMYLCASSSNSGRYEQYFGPGTRLTVT.

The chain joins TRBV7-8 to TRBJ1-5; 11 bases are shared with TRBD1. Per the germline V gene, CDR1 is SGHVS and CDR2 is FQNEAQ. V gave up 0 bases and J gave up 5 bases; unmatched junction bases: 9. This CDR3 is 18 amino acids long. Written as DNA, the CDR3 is TGTGCCAGCAGCTTAGCGGACAAGGGACAGGGGGGGTATCAGCCCCAGCATTTT. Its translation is CASSLADKGQGGYQPQHF.

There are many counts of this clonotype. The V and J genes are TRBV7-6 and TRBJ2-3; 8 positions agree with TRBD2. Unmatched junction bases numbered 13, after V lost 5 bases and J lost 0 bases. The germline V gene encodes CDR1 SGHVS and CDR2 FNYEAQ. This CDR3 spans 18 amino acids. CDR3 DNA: TGTGCCAGCAGCCCTCTTGCCGGGAGGGCCGGTAGCACAGATACGCAGTATTTT. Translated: CASSPLAGRAGSTDTQYF. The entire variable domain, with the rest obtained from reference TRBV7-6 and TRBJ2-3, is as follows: GAGVSQSPRYKVTKRGQDVALRCDPISGHVSLYWYRQALGQGPEFLTYFNYEAQQDKSGLPNDRFSAERPEGSISTLTIQRTEQRDSAMYRCASSPLAGRAGSTDTQYFGPGTRLTVL.

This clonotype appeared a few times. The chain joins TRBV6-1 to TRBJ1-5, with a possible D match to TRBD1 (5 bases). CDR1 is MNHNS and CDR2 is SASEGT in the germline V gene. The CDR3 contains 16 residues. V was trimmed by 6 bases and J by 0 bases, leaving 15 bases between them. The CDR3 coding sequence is TGTGCCAGCAGAGGAGGACAACTCTTTAGCAATCAGCCCCAGCATTTT. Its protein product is CASRGGQLFSNQPQHF.

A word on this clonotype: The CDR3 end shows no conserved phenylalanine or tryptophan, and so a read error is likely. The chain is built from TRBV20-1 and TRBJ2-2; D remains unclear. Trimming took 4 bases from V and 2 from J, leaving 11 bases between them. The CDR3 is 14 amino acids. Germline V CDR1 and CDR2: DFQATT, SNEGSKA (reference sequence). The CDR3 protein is CSATGPPNTGELFS. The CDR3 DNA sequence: TGCAGTGCTACCGGGCCGCCAAACACCGGGGAGCTGTTTTCT.

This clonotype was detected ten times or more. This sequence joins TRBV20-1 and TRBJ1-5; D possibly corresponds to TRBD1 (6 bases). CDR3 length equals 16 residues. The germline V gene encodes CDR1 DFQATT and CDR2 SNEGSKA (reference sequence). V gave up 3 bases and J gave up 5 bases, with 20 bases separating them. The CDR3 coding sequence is TGCAGTGCTAGGAACCGGGACACCCCAGGGCATCAGCCCCAGCATTTT. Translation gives CSARNRDTPGHQPQHF.

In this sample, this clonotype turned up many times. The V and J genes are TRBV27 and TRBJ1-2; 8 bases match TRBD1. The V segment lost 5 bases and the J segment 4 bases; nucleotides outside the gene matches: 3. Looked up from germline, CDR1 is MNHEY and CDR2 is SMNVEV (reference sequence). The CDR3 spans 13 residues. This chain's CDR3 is CASSPTGAYGYTF. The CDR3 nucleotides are TGTGCCAGCAGTCCGACAGGGGCCTATGGCTACACCTTC.

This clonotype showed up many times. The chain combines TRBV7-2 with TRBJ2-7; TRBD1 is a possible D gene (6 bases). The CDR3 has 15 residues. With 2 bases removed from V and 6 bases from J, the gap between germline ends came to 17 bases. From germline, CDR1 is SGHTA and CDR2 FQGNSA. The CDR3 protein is CASSLSGGATGEQYF. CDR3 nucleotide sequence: TGTGCCAGCAGCTTATCTGGGGGCGCTACTGGCGAGCAGTACTTC.